A single sample is the source of the 5 T cell receptor beta chains below, sequenced in a study of read filtering for tumor transcriptome and immune sequencing. Molecular barcoded adaptors covering alpha/delta and beta/gamma chains were used on roughly 370 ng RNA. Each CDR3 protein is one row after TCRdb ran MiXCR on the reads. The data show about 35,000 distinct CDR3 sequences, approximately 15% seen once. The sample comprised a population of CD138-negative cells sorted from bone marrow. The receptors shown here come from a donor at least 40 years old with multiple myeloma.

Written as DNA, the CDR3 is TGTGCCAGCCGCTGGGAGACGAACACTGAAGCTTTCTTT. Translated: CASRWETNTEAFF. This chain links TRBV7-9 with TRBJ1-1; D unclear. The CDR3 spans 13 residues. V lost 8 bases, J lost 1 base, and 11 bases lay in between. CDR1 is SEHNR, CDR2 FQNEAQ, per germline (reference sequence).

The rearrangement uses TRBV5-1 and TRBJ2-3, with TRBD1 as a possible D gene (5 bases). CDR1 is SGHRS and CDR2 is YFSETQ in the germline V gene. This CDR3 contains 15 residues. The ends were cut back, 4 bases at V and 2 bases at J, with 14 bases in the middle. The CDR3 is CASSQGPNPTDTQYF. In DNA form, the CDR3 reads TGCGCCAGCAGCCAGGGCCCCAACCCCACAGATACGCAGTATTTT.

Many counts were recorded for this clonotype. The chain links TRBV10-2 to TRBJ1-1; 8 bases align to TRBD1. Trimming took 4 bases from V and 0 from J; bases not matched to a gene: 4. Germline V gene data show CDR1 as WSHSY and CDR2 as SAAADI. The CDR3 consists of 15 residues. CDR3 loop: CASSAQGQVNTEAFF. CDR3 DNA: TGCGCCAGCAGTGCGCAGGGACAGGTGAACACTGAAGCTTTCTTT.

At least ten counts were recorded for this clonotype. Because the CDR3 is missing its conserved closing phenylalanine or tryptophan, this is likely a read error. This chain joins TRBV20-1 and TRBJ2-3; tentative D call: TRBD2 (5 bases). V was trimmed by 5 bases and J by 3 bases, leaving 12 bases between them. The CDR3 runs to 13 residues. Germline values: CDR1 DFQATT, CDR2 SNEGSKA (reference sequence). The CDR3 coding sequence is TGCAGTGCTCCAGGCCGGGGTACAGATACGCAGTATCTT. Its protein product is CSAPGRGTDTQYL.

This clonotype was found many times. J is TRBJ2-7 and V is TRBV3-1, with D possibly being TRBD2 (6 bases). The CDR3 is 13 amino acids. Germline CDR1 is LGHDT and CDR2 is YNNKEL (reference sequence). The ends were cut back, 3 bases at V and 2 bases at J, with 8 bases in the middle. The CDR3 is CASSQGLTYEQYF. As DNA, the CDR3 is TGTGCCAGCAGCCAGGGACTCACCTACGAGCAGTACTTC.